The following is a TCR beta chain sequence with its context. The antigen is not known. The germline gene is not matched at one end of the junction; a read error may be the cause. TCRdb reanalysed the 5' RACE reads using MiXCR and keeps one entry per CDR3 protein. The table has about 10,000 distinct CDR3 sequences, just over 25% seen once; the top ten hold about 3.4%. Tregs were sorted as CD4+CD25+CD127-/low cells. Germline V CDR1 and CDR2: SGHRS, YFSETQ. The CDR3 length is 15 residues. Study-wide findings and caveats: Tumor-infiltrating Treg TCR alpha and beta sequences overlapped most with tumor naive CD4+ T cells, then blood naive.

Sequenced material: Tregs sorted from blood. This clonotype was sampled from a female donor with breast cancer. The chain combines TRBV5-1 with TRBJ1-1, with 7 bases identical to TRBD1. The CDR3 DNA sequence: TGCGCCGGCAGCCTTCCCGACAGGGCGAACATTGAAGCTTTCTTT. It translates to CAGSLPDRANIEAFF. Variable domain in full (rest from reference TRBV5-1 and TRBJ1-1): KAGVTQTPRYLIKTRGQQVTLSCSPISGHRSVSWYQQTPGQGLQFLFEYFSETQRNKGNFPGRFSGRQFSNSRSEMNVSTLELGDSALYLCAGSLPDRANIEAFFGQGTRLTVV.